Below, one TCR beta chain is given with its context. Its cognate antigen is unknown. Quantitative 5'-RACE with molecular barcodes generated TCR beta libraries. TCRdb re-derived calls from the 5' RACE reads in MiXCR, one entry per CDR3 protein. The sample yields 650,000 to 800,000 distinct CDR3 sequences, around 19% seen once. These data originate in a study of CD8 T cells in ankylosing spondylitis. The V and J ends lost 2 bases and 4 bases respectively, with 11 bases between them. The CDR3 loop spans 14 amino acids. Germline-derived CDR1 and CDR2 are KGHSH and LQKENI. Points from the study as a whole: Earlier literature documents some of the motif variants in reactive arthritis synovial fluid and blood. Ankylosing spondylitis blood appeared to be characterized by a TCR beta motif of 8 or 9 highly homologous variants. Disease-associated clonotypes exhibited CD8+ identity and were relatively infrequent in peripheral blood. Disease-linked clones reportedly concentrated significantly in matched ankylosing spondylitis synovial fluid.

Specimen: blood, either unsorted or a sorted T cell fraction (not recorded which). This receptor was identified in a male donor with ankylosing spondylitis. The gene calls are TRBV18 and TRBJ1-2, with a weak D call TRBD1 (6 bases). The CDR3 region is CASSPKQGAYGYTF. CDR3 nucleotides: TGTGCCAGCTCACCAAAACAGGGAGCCTATGGCTACACCTTC.